Below are 10 T cell receptor beta chains sequenced from a single sample in a study of T cell repertoires in cytomegalovirus infection. TCRdb independently ran MiXCR on the reads; one entry per CDR3 protein. The sample has around 450,000 distinct CDR3 sequences; approximately 33% are singletons. The material sequenced was PBMCs. The receptors were sampled from a human donor in good health (CMV status not recorded). Some clones in this sample may be carry-over from other donors' samples.

This clonotype was observed a few times. The chain combines TRBV15 with TRBJ1-1, with 9 nucleotides matching TRBD1. The CDR3 totals 13 residues. CDR1 is LNHNV and CDR2 is YYDKDF in the germline V gene (reference sequence). V gave up 8 bases and J gave up 1 base; unmatched junction bases: 2. This CDR3 is CATRDRENTEAFF. The CDR3 DNA is TGTGCCACCCGGGACAGGGAGAACACTGAAGCTTTCTTT.

Written as DNA, the CDR3 is TGTGCCATCGGCCTGACAAACACCGTTGAGCTGTTTTTT. This encodes CAIGLTNTVELFF. This sequence joins TRBV11-3 and TRBJ2-2; D is unclear. With 10 bases removed from V and 11 bases from J, the gap between germline ends came to 20 bases. The CDR3 extends over 13 amino acids. CDR1 is SGHNT, CDR2 YENEEA, per germline.

In its sample, this clonotype was seen a few times. The chain uses TRBV20-1 and TRBJ1-1; perhaps TRBD1 as D (6 bases). CDR1 is DFQATT, CDR2 SNEGSKA, per germline (reference sequence). The CDR3 runs to 13 residues. The V gene lost 4 bases and the J gene lost 4 bases, with 13 bases spanning the gap. The CDR3 DNA is TGCAGTGCTAACCAGGGGCTGAGCACTGAAGCTTTCTTT. Its translation is CSANQGLSTEAFF.

This clonotype was detected only a few times. The V and J genes are TRBV5-6 and TRBJ2-1; 9 bases map to TRBD1. The CDR3 has 14 residues. With 2 bases clipped from V and 8 bases from J, the junction kept 5 bases outside the gene matches. CDR1 and CDR2 from the germline V gene are SGHDT and YYEEEE. CDR3 sequence: CASSLGTGYDEQFF. CDR3 nucleotides: TGTGCCAGCAGCTTAGGGACAGGGTACGATGAGCAGTTCTTC. The full variable domain, its missing parts supplied by reference TRBV5-6 and TRBJ2-1, is DAGVTQSPTHLIKTRGQQVTLRCSPKSGHDTVSWYQQALGQGPQFIFQYYEEEERQRGNFPDRFSGHQFPNYSSELNVNALLLGDSALYLCASSLGTGYDEQFFGPGTRLTVL.

The V gene is TRBV28, the J gene TRBJ2-7; no clear D gene. There are 18 residues in the CDR3. Germline CDR1 MDHEN, CDR2 SYDVKM. V lost 2 bases and J 3 bases, leaving 23 bases between the germline ends. The CDR3 bases are TGTGCCAGCAGTTTAGTTTTGGAAGACCCCCGACCTGACTACGAGCAGTACTTC. Protein sequence: CASSLVLEDPRPDYEQYF. Complete variable domain (other parts from reference TRBV28 and TRBJ2-7): DVKVTQSSRYLVKRTGEKVFLECVQDMDHENMFWYRQDPGLGLRLIYFSYDVKMKEKGDIPEGYSVSREKKERFSLILESASTNQTSMYLCASSLVLEDPRPDYEQYFGPGTRLTVT.

On this clonotype itself: The CDR3 end shows no conserved phenylalanine or tryptophan, and so a read error is likely. The V gene is TRBV19, the J gene TRBJ1-3; 7 bases are a match to TRBD1. This CDR3 contains 17 residues. The germline V gene encodes CDR1 LNHDA and CDR2 SQIVND (reference sequence). V gave up 1 base and J gave up 2 bases; unmatched junction bases: 8. CDR3 residues: CASSIVAWGTAGNTIYS. As DNA, the CDR3 is TGTGCCAGTAGTATAGTGGCGTGGGGGACAGCTGGAAACACCATATATTCT.

V and J are TRBV9 and TRBJ1-1; D might be TRBD1 (5 bases). V dropped 0 bases and J dropped 0 bases, with 12 bases sitting between them. CDR3 length equals 16 residues. Germline V lookup: CDR1 SGDLS, CDR2 YYNGEE. This CDR3 reads CASSVGGGPMNTEAFF. The DNA for the CDR3 is TGTGCCAGCAGCGTAGGGGGGGGACCGATGAACACTGAAGCTTTCTTT. The variable domain in full, with the rest retrieved from reference TRBV9 and TRBJ1-1, is DSGVTQTPKHLITATGQRVTLRCSPRSGDLSVYWYQQSLDQGLQFLIQYYNGEERAKGNILERFSAQQFPDLHSELNLSSLELGDSALYFCASSVGGGPMNTEAFFGQGTRLTVV.

The J gene is TRBJ2-2, the V gene TRBV19; D is uncertain. Germline V lookup: CDR1 LNHDA, CDR2 SQIVND (reference sequence). This CDR3 is 15 amino acids long. Trimming stripped 3 bases from V and 3 bases from J, with 11 bases between. CDR3 in amino acids: CASSIPGTYTGELFF. The CDR3, as DNA: TGTGCCAGTAGTATTCCGGGCACCTACACCGGGGAGCTGTTTTTT.

This clonotype showed up many times. This chain uses TRBV6-5 with TRBJ1-2; 7 nucleotides align to TRBD1. The V gene's germline CDR1 is MNHEY and CDR2 SVGAGI. Trimming cost V 10 bases and J 3 bases; bases outside gene matches: 14. The CDR3 sequence is 15 residues long. The CDR3 region is CATSRGDRAYYGYTF. The CDR3 DNA reads TGTGCCACCAGCAGAGGCGACAGGGCATACTATGGCTACACCTTC.

A few counts support this clonotype. The chain has TRBV6-5 and TRBJ2-2; D may be TRBD1 (6 bases). This CDR3 contains 13 residues. Trimming left V 6 bases short and J 4 bases short, with 9 bases between. In germline, CDR1 is MNHEY, CDR2 SVGAGI. CDR3 in amino acids: CASSPGVTGELFF. Here the CDR3 DNA reads TGTGCCAGCAGCCCAGGGGTCACCGGGGAGCTGTTTTTT.